This is a list of T cell receptor beta chains from one sample in a study of blood T cells in healthy people across ages. TCRdb fed the 5' RACE reads into MiXCR, producing one record per CDR3 protein. The table lists hundreds of thousands of distinct CDR3 sequences, 47% of them singletons. Sequencing was done on a sample of blood. These receptors all stem from a man older than 75 in good health. The CDR3 runs from the conserved cysteine through the conserved F or W. Fields, in order: J gene, clone size, V gene, D gene, CDR3 DNA, CDR3 protein. The D gene is left open where the match is weak. Not every row has a clone size; where given, it reads once, few, many or a size class.

J: TRBJ2-1; size: NA; V: TRBV7-3; D: TRBD2; DNA: TGTGCCAGCAGCGTAACTAGCGACGACTACAATGAGCAGTTCTTC; CDR3: CASSVTSDDYNEQFF
J: TRBJ2-6; size: few; V: TRBV27; D: TRBD1; DNA: TGTGCCAGCAGTCAACGACAGGGGGTCAACGTCCTGACTTTC; CDR3: CASSQRQGVNVLTF
J: TRBJ2-7; size: few; V: TRBV6-1; D: TRBD1; DNA: TGTGCCAGCAACCTGGACAGGCCGTCCTACGAGCAGTACTTC; CDR3: CASNLDRPSYEQYF
J: TRBJ2-1; size: many; V: TRBV25-1; D: NA; DNA: TGTGCCAGCAGTGAATGGCGGGAGCAGTTCTTC; CDR3: CASSEWREQFF
J: TRBJ2-1; size: NA; V: TRBV7-3; D: TRBD2; DNA: TGTGCCAGCATCATTAGCGGGAGGGGAGAGCAGTTCTTC; CDR3: CASIISGRGEQFF
J: TRBJ2-7; size: medium-sized; V: TRBV6-6; D: NA; DNA: TGTGCCAGCATGCTGGGCTACGAGCAGTACTTC; CDR3: CASMLGYEQYF
J: TRBJ1-1; size: NA; V: TRBV4-2; D: NA; DNA: TGTGCCAGCAGCCAACCCACGGGCGGGGGGACTGAAGCTTTCTTT; CDR3: CASSQPTGGGTEAFF
J: TRBJ2-7; size: NA; V: TRBV20-1; D: TRBD2; DNA: TGCAGTGCCCTCCCTAGCGGCTACTACGAGCAGTACTTC; CDR3: CSALPSGYYEQYF
J: TRBJ2-1; size: few; V: TRBV7-9; D: TRBD2; DNA: TGTGCCAGCAGCTCCCTCGGGACTAGCGGGGTTCATGAGCAGTTCTTC; CDR3: CASSSLGTSGVHEQFF
J: TRBJ1-6; size: few; V: TRBV19; D: NA; DNA: TGTGCCAGTAGTGTTGGGTCACCCCTCCACTTT; CDR3: CASSVGSPLHF
J: TRBJ2-4; size: NA; V: TRBV14; D: NA; DNA: TGTGCCAGCAGCCAGCGCCTTAGGGACATTCAGTACTTC; CDR3: CASSQRLRDIQYF
J: TRBJ1-5; size: few; V: TRBV10-3; D: TRBD1; DNA: TGTGCCATCAGTACTCCGGGACAGGGACAGCATTTT; CDR3: CAISTPGQGQHF
J: TRBJ2-1; size: NA; V: TRBV24-1; D: NA; DNA: TGTGCCACCAGTGGGTGGACAAGTGAGCAGTTCTTC; CDR3: CATSGWTSEQFF
J: TRBJ1-6; size: NA; V: TRBV2; D: TRBD1; DNA: TGTGCCAGCAGGGCAGGGGGCTATGGTAATTCACCCCTCCACTTT; CDR3: CASRAGGYGNSPLHF
J: TRBJ1-6; size: NA; V: TRBV28; D: TRBD1; DNA: TGTGCCAGCAGGCGAGTGACAGGGGGCCCAAAATCACCCCTCCACTTT; CDR3: CASRRVTGGPKSPLHF
J: TRBJ2-3; size: NA; V: TRBV12-3/TRBV12-4; D: TRBD1; DNA: TGTGCCAGCAGGGAGACAGGGTCGGGGGATACGCAGTATTTT; CDR3: CASRETGSGDTQYF
J: TRBJ2-5; size: NA; V: TRBV20-1; D: TRBD1; DNA: TGCAGTGCTAGAGAACCGACAGGGGGTCAAGAGACCCAGTACTTC; CDR3: CSAREPTGGQETQYF
J: TRBJ2-1; size: few; V: TRBV11-3; D: NA; DNA: TGTGCCAGCAGGAGAACGGGGGCAACCTCGGGTGAGCAGTTCTTC; CDR3: CASRRTGATSGEQFF
J: TRBJ1-2; size: once; V: TRBV12-3/TRBV12-4; D: NA; DNA: TGTGCCAGCAGCCCGGGACACGCTAACTATGGCTACACCTTC; CDR3: CASSPGHANYGYTF
J: TRBJ2-1; size: NA; V: TRBV28; D: NA; DNA: TGTGCCAGCACATCCTCCTACAATGAGCAGTTCTTC; CDR3: CASTSSYNEQFF